Below are 7 T cell receptor beta chains sequenced from a single sample in a study of T cell responses to AZD1222 COVID-19 vaccine. The protocol was immunoSEQ multiplex PCR, while the TCRdb copy is restricted to in-frame clones and leaves out a portion. The table shows 100,000 to 110,000 clones, with around 87% occurring only once. The sequencing here drew on peripheral blood, taken on day 0 of MenACWY control vaccination. The receptors originated from an adult in good health.

The chain has TRBV23-1 and TRBJ2-1, with TRBD2 matching over 12 bases. TRBV23-1 is an open reading frame, and its role is uncertain. The V and J ends lost 0 bases and 4 bases, in that order; junction bases with no gene match: 1. CDR3 length: 16 residues. The CDR3 here is CASSQSGLAGYNEQFF. For the CDR3, the DNA is TGCGCCAGCAGTCAATCCGGACTAGCGGGATACAATGAGCAGTTCTTC.

Of note for this clone: The same CDR3 is also encoded by other DNA sequences in this sample. The V gene is TRBV3-1 (or the pseudogene TRBV3-2), the J gene TRBJ1-2, with D perhaps TRBD1 (5 bases). Between the trimmed V and J ends, which lost 1 base and 1 base, there was a span of 10 bases. The CDR3 loop spans 15 amino acids. Germline CDR1 and CDR2: LGHDT and YNNKEL (reference sequence). The CDR3 DNA is TGTGCCAGCAGCCAAGCGACAGTTGTTAACTATGGCTACACCTTC. Its protein is CASSQATVVNYGYTF.

The chain recombines TRBV2 with TRBJ1-2; D is ambiguous. Germline CDR1 and CDR2: SNHLY and FYNNEI. The CDR3 contains 13 residues. V was trimmed by 0 bases and J by 3 bases, leaving 5 bases between them. CDR3 coding DNA: TGTGCCAGCAGTGAAGCTTGGGACTATGGCTACACCTTC. Protein sequence: CASSEAWDYGYTF.

The V call is TRBV19, the J call TRBJ1-5; D gene uncertain. V lost 5 bases, J lost 7 bases, and 12 bases lay in between. CDR3 length: 13 amino acids. Germline values: CDR1 LNHDA, CDR2 SQIVND (reference sequence). CDR3 loop: CASSPSVRQPQHF. The CDR3 nucleotides read TGTGCCAGTAGTCCCTCCGTGAGACAGCCCCAGCATTTT. The full variable domain, in which reference TRBV19 and TRBJ1-5 provide the parts outside the CDR3, is DGGITQSPKYLFRKEGQNVTLSCEQNLNHDAMYWYRQDPGQGLRLIYYSQIVNDFQKGDIAEGYSVSREKKESFPLTVTSAQKNPTAFYLCASSPSVRQPQHFGDGTRLSIL.

V and J are TRBV19 and TRBJ1-5, with 7 nucleotides matching TRBD1. The CDR3 contains 15 residues. The germline CDR1 and CDR2 sequences are LNHDA and SQIVND (reference sequence). The V gene end was trimmed by 1 base and the J gene end by 6 bases; junction bases not matched to a gene: 6. CDR3: CASSIAQGSGQPQHF. The CDR3 nucleotides read TGTGCCAGTAGTATAGCACAGGGGTCGGGTCAGCCCCAGCATTTT.

The chain couples TRBV6-4 to TRBJ2-2; 8 bases line up with TRBD1. CDR1 and CDR2 (germline): MRHNA, SNTAGT. This CDR3 has 14 residues. Trimming at V came to 3 bases and at J to 6 bases, leaving 3 bases not matched to a gene. CDR3 sequence: CASSERQGSGELFF. The CDR3 DNA reads TGTGCCAGCAGTGAAAGACAGGGGTCCGGGGAGCTGTTTTTT.

This clone was recorded once. The rearrangement links TRBV28 to TRBJ2-7, with D uncertain. Per germline, CDR1 MDHEN and CDR2 SYDVKM. Deletions cut 6 bases from V and 5 bases from J, with 20 bases between. This CDR3 has 15 residues. The CDR3, as DNA: TGTGCCAGCAGACCTCATACCCCTCGTTGGGACGAGCAGTACTTC. As protein: CASRPHTPRWDEQYF.